This T cell receptor beta chain was sequenced during a study of radiotherapy plus CTLA-4 blockade in lung cancer. Study-level background: Objective responses were recorded in 15% to 20% of patients, with disease control recorded in about 33%.

On this clone itself: Its antigen remains unknown.

This CDR3 contains 19 residues. The J segment lost 0 bases and the V segment lost 0 bases, leaving 15 bases of the junction unmatched. Germline lookup yields CDR1 SQVTM and CDR2 ANQGSEA. Study-wide findings and caveats: Early shifts in blood T cell clones, with interferon-beta, reportedly predicted response best.

Data came from immunoSEQ multiplex PCR; TCRdb stores just in-frame clones and leaves some out. The sample contains 35,000 to 40,000 clones, roughly 85% of which appear only once. The sample in question was peripheral blood, obtained from a patient treated with radiotherapy plus ipilimumab. The chain is built from TRBV29-1 and TRBJ2-3, with TRBD2 matching over 7 bases. The sequence came from a human donor with non-small cell lung cancer whose response to radiotherapy plus ipilimumab could not be evaluated. The CDR3 DNA reads TGCAGCGTTGAAGACATCACCGGGACTACATACTCTAGCACAGATACGCAGTATTTT. This encodes CSVEDITGTTYSSTDTQYF.